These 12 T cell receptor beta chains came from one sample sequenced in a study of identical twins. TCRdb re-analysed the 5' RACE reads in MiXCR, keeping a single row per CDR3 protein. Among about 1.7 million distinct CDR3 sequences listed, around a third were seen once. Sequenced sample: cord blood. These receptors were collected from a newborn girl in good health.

The CDR3 spells CASSGGESTDTQYF. In nucleotides, the CDR3 is TGCGCCAGCTCGGGGGGGGAGAGCACAGATACGCAGTATTTT. The genes are TRBV5-1 and TRBJ2-3, with 8 bases fitting TRBD2. V gave up 7 bases and J gave up 0 bases; unmatched junction bases: 4. The CDR3 loop spans 14 amino acids. Germline CDR1 reads SGHRS; CDR2 reads YFSETQ.

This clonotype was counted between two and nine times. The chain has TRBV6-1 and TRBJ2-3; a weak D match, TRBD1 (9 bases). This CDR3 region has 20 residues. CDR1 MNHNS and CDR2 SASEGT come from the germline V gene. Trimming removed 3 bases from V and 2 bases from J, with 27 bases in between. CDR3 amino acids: CASSDPTGGSLAGYTDTQYF. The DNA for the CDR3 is TGTGCCAGCAGTGATCCGACAGGGGGTTCTCTAGCGGGTTACACAGATACGCAGTATTTT.

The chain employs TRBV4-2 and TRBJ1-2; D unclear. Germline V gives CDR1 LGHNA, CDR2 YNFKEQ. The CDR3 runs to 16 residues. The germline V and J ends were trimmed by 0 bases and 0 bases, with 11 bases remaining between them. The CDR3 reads CASSQETAVANYGYTF. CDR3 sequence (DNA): TGTGCCAGCAGCCAAGAGACGGCAGTAGCTAACTATGGCTACACCTTC.

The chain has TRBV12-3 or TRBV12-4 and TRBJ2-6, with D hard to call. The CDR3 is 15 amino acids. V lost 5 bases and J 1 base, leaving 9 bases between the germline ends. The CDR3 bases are TGTGCCAGCAGTAAAAGGGTGTCTGGGGCCAACGTCCTGACTTTC. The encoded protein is CASSKRVSGANVLTF.

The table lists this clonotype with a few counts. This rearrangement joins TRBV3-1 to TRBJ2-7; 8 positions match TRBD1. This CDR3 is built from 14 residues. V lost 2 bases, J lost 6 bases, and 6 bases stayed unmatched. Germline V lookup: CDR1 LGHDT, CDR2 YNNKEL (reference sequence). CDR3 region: CASSQPGGMGEQYF. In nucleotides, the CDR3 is TGTGCCAGCAGCCAACCAGGGGGCATGGGCGAGCAGTACTTC.

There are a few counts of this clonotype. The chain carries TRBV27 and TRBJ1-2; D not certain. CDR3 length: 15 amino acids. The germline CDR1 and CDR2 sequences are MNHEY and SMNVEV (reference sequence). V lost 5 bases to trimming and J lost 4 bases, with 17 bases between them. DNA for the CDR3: TGTGCCAGCAGTATCCGATCCCAAAGCTTCTATGGCTACACCTTC. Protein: CASSIRSQSFYGYTF.

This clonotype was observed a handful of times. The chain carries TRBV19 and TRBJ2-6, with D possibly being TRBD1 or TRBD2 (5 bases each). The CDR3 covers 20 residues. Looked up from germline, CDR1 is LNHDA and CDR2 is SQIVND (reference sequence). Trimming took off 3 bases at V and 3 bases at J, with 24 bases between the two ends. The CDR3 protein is CASSISGTRFALSGANVLTF. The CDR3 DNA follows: TGTGCCAGTAGTATTTCCGGGACGAGGTTCGCTCTAAGTGGGGCCAACGTCCTGACTTTC.

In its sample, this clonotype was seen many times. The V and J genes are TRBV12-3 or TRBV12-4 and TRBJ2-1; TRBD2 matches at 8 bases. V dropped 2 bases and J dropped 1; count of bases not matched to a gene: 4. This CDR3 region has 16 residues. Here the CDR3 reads CASSLRPSGSYNEQFF. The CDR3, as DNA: TGTGCCAGCAGTTTAAGGCCTAGCGGGTCCTACAATGAGCAGTTCTTC.

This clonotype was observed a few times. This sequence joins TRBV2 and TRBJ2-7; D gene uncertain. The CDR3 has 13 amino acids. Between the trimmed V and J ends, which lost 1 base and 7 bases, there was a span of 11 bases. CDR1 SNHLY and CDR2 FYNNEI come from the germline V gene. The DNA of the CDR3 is TGTGCCAGCAGTGAAGATAGGGCTTGGGAGCAGTACTTC. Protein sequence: CASSEDRAWEQYF.

The CDR3 sequence is CASSFGQTQETQYF. The CDR3 DNA follows: TGTGCCAGCAGTTTCGGACAAACCCAAGAGACCCAGTACTTC. The chain links TRBV12-3 or TRBV12-4 to TRBJ2-5, with TRBD1 as a possible D gene (5 bases). The CDR3 is 14 residues long. V was pared by 3 bases and J by 1 base, with 9 bases between.

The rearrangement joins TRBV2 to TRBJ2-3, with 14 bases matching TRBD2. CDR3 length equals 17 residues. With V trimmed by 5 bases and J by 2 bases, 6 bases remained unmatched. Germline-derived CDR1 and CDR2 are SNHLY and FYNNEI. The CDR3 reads CASSRLAGGTFTDTQYF. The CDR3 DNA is TGTGCCAGCAGTCGACTAGCGGGGGGGACTTTCACAGATACGCAGTATTTT. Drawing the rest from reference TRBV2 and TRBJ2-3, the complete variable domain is EPEVTQTPSHQVTQMGQEVILRCVPISNHLYFYWYRQILGQKVEFLVSFYNNEISEKSEIFDDQFSVERPDGSNFTLKIRSTKLEDSAMYFCASSRLAGGTFTDTQYFGPGTRLTVL.

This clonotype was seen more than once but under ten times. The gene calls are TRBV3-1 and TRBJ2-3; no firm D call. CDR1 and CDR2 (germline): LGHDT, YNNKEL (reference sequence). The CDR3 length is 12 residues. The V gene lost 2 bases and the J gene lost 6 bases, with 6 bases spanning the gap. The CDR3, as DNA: TGTGCCAGCAGCCAATTCGGGGATACGCAGTATTTT. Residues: CASSQFGDTQYF.